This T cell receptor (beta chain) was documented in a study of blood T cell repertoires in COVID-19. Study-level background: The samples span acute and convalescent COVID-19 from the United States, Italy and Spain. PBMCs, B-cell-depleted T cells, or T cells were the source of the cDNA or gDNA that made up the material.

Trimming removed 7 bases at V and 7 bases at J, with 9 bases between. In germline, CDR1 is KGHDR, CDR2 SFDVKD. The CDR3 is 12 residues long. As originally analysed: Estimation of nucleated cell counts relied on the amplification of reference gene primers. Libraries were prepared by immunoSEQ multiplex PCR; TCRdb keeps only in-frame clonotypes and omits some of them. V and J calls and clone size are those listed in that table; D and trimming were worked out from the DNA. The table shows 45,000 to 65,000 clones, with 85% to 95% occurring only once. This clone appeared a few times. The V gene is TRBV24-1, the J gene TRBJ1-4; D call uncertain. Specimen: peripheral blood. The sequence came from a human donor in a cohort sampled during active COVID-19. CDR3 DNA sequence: TGTGCCACCAGATTACCGGGTGAAAAACTGTTTTTT. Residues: CATRLPGEKLFF.